Below are 23 T cell receptor beta chains sequenced from a single sample in a study of T cell responses to AZD1222 COVID-19 vaccine. Measured with immunoSEQ multiplex PCR; TCRdb has only the in-frame clones, and not every one. This sample yields 90,000 to 150,000 clones, of which 75% to 90% are seen a single time; approximately 2.5% belongs to the top ten. The material was peripheral blood, obtained 28 days after the second AZD1222 dose. These TCRs come from an adult who received the AZD1222 COVID-19 vaccine.

The gene calls are TRBV9 and TRBJ2-5; the D gene is possibly TRBD2 (7 bases). Trimming left V 3 bases short and J 0 bases short, with 27 bases between. Germline V CDR1 and CDR2: SGDLS, YYNGEE. The CDR3 has 20 residues. This chain's CDR3 is CASSARYQTGASGDQETQYF. The CDR3 coding sequence is TGTGCCAGCAGCGCGCGTTATCAAACGGGGGCTAGCGGTGACCAAGAGACCCAGTACTTC.

The chain couples TRBV6-2 or TRBV6-3 to TRBJ1-6; D is uncertain. V was clipped by 3 bases and J by 7 bases, with 4 bases between them. The CDR3 loop spans 12 amino acids. CDR1 MNHEY and CDR2 SVGEGT come from the germline V gene. The CDR3 region has the DNA TGTGCCAGCAGTTATGGCAATTCACCCCTCCACTTT. It translates to CASSYGNSPLHF.

This clone was counted only a few times. The V call is TRBV4-1, the J call TRBJ1-5; tentatively, D is TRBD1 (5 bases). Germline CDR1 is MGHRA and CDR2 is YSYEKL. The CDR3 has 16 amino acids. V lost 4 bases and J 0 bases, leaving 13 bases between the germline ends. The CDR3 DNA follows: TGCGCCAGCAGCCTAACGGGACTGGGTAGCAATCAGCCCCAGCATTTT. As protein: CASSLTGLGSNQPQHF.

CDR3 bases: TGTGCCAGCAGCTGGACAGGGGGCCGGGAGACTGAAGCTTTCTTT. It translates to CASSWTGGRETEAFF. The V and J genes are TRBV7-3 and TRBJ1-1; 11 nucleotides agree with TRBD1. Trimming at V came to 4 bases and at J to 5 bases, leaving 6 bases not matched to a gene. CDR1 is SGHTA and CDR2 is FQGTGA in the germline V gene. The CDR3 sequence is 15 residues long. Complete variable domain (other parts from reference TRBV7-3 and TRBJ1-1): GAGVSQTPSNKVTEKGKYVELRCDPISGHTALYWYRQSLGQGPEFLIYFQGTGAADDSGLPNDRFFAVRPEGSVSTLKIQRTERGDSAVYLCASSWTGGRETEAFFGQGTRLTVV.

This chain links TRBV3-1 (or the pseudogene TRBV3-2) with TRBJ1-2; TRBD1 matches 8 bases. Germline V gives CDR1 LGHDT, CDR2 YNNKEL (reference sequence). The CDR3 runs 12 residues. V shed 6 bases, J shed 8 bases, and the junction held 5 bases outside the gene matches. The CDR3 spells CASRIQGGGYTF. Here the CDR3 DNA reads TGTGCCAGCAGGATACAGGGGGGAGGCTACACCTTC.

The CDR3 coding sequence is TGTGCCAGCAGCTTCAGTGGCAGAGAAAACTATGGCTACACCTTC. This sequence encodes CASSFSGRENYGYTF. The chain recombines TRBV7-2 with TRBJ1-2; D uncertain. V lost 3 bases, J lost 2 bases, and 13 bases lay in between. The germline gives CDR1 SGHTA, CDR2 FQGNSA. The CDR3 length is 15 residues.

This clone was counted once. The rearrangement links TRBV15 to TRBJ1-2; 8 positions agree with TRBD1. Germline V lookup: CDR1 LNHNV, CDR2 YYDKDF (reference sequence). The CDR3 runs 13 residues. With V trimmed by 3 bases and J by 4 bases, 1 base remained unmatched. CDR3 amino acids: CATSRDRVYGYTF. CDR3 in DNA: TGTGCCACCAGCAGGGACAGGGTCTATGGCTACACCTTC.

In its sample, this clone was seen once. The rearrangement joins TRBV6-5 to TRBJ1-6; TRBD1 is a possible D gene (5 bases). The CDR3 extends over 12 amino acids. V was cut by 2 bases and J by 11 bases, with 7 bases left in between. Germline CDR1 is MNHEY and CDR2 is SVGAGI. This chain's CDR3 is CASSYRGAPLHF. The CDR3 DNA sequence: TGTGCCAGCAGTTACCGAGGGGCACCCCTCCACTTT.

The rearrangement uses TRBV19 and TRBJ2-2, with 13 bases matching TRBD2. Trimming took 5 bases from V and 1 from J; bases not matched to a gene: 7. This CDR3 comprises 18 residues. In germline, CDR1 is LNHDA, CDR2 SQIVND (reference sequence). The CDR3 region is CASSAGLAGTMNTGELFF. CDR3 nucleotide sequence: TGTGCCAGTAGTGCGGGACTAGCGGGGACCATGAACACCGGGGAGCTGTTTTTT.

This chain joins TRBV9 and TRBJ2-2, with a weak D call TRBD2 (5 bases). Between the trimmed V and J ends, which lost 0 bases and 6 bases, there was a span of 12 bases. Germline CDR1 reads SGDLS; CDR2 reads YYNGEE. The CDR3 contains 15 residues. CDR3 coding DNA: TGTGCCAGCAGCGTAGGTCTAGCTTACGCCGGGGAGCTGTTTTTT. Its protein product is CASSVGLAYAGELFF.

V and J are TRBV6-5 and TRBJ1-4; weak D call: TRBD1 (6 bases). This CDR3 is 12 amino acids long. Germline loops: CDR1 MNHEY, CDR2 SVGAGI. Trimming shortened V by 6 bases and J by 12 bases, and 14 bases separated the two germline ends. CDR3 DNA sequence: TGTGCCAGCAGCCCCAGGGGTGGGGAACTGTTTTTT. This encodes CASSPRGGELFF.

This clone was observed once. The chain employs TRBV18 and TRBJ1-5; no clear D. The germline V gene has CDR1 KGHSH and CDR2 LQKENI. The length of the CDR3 is 13 residues. The ends were cut back, 4 bases at V and 3 bases at J, with 7 bases in the middle. DNA for the CDR3: TGTGCCAGCTCACGAGAGAACAATCAGCCCCAGCATTTT. This encodes CASSRENNQPQHF.

This clone has only one observation. CDR3 nucleotides: TGCGCCAGCAGCCAAGGACAGGGCCAACCTAATGAAAAACTGTTTTTT. It codes for CASSQGQGQPNEKLFF. This sequence joins TRBV4-1 and TRBJ1-4; 7 bases map to TRBD1. This CDR3 comprises 16 residues. J was trimmed by 3 bases and V by 1 base; bases with no gene match: 5. Germline V gives CDR1 MGHRA, CDR2 YSYEKL.

The CDR3 reads CAISGTGGEAFF. CDR3 in DNA: TGTGCCATCAGTGGAACAGGGGGTGAAGCTTTCTTT. The chain joins TRBV10-3 to TRBJ1-1; 8 bases are shared with TRBD1. The CDR3 is 12 residues long. The J segment lost 7 bases and the V segment lost 4 bases, leaving 2 bases of the junction unmatched. Germline V gene sequence: CDR1 ENHRY, CDR2 SYGVKD.

The chain carries TRBV6-5 and TRBJ1-1, with D unclear. CDR3 size: 13 residues. Germline CDR1 and CDR2: MNHEY and SVGAGI. V was pared by 0 bases and J by 0 bases, with 2 bases between. The CDR3 region has the DNA TGTGCCAGCAGTTACTCCCTGAACACTGAAGCTTTCTTT. This translates into CASSYSLNTEAFF.

V gene TRBV7-9 combines with J gene TRBJ2-3, with D unresolved. Germline V gene data show CDR1 as SEHNR and CDR2 as FQNEAQ (reference sequence). This CDR3 has 12 amino acids. Trimming cost V 8 bases and J 5 bases, with 11 bases left between them. The CDR3 is CASDGLGDTQYF. DNA for the CDR3: TGTGCCAGCGATGGGTTGGGAGATACGCAGTATTTT.

This clone came up a few times. The rearrangement links TRBV9 to TRBJ2-2; D not certain. From germline, CDR1 is SGDLS and CDR2 YYNGEE. Trimming cost V 2 bases and J 6 bases, with 14 bases left between them. CDR3 size: 15 residues. The CDR3 coding sequence is TGTGCCAGCAGCGTCCCCCTGTCGGGTCCCGGGGAGCTGTTTTTT. Amino acids: CASSVPLSGPGELFF.

The chain couples TRBV5-1 to TRBJ2-1, with D perhaps matching TRBD1 or TRBD2 (5 bases each). In germline, CDR1 is SGHRS, CDR2 YFSETQ. V was shortened by 3 bases and J by 4 bases, with 8 bases between the two germline ends. This CDR3 is 13 amino acids long. CDR3 sequence (DNA): TGCGCCAGCAGCTGGGACGGATACAATGAGCAGTTCTTC. This sequence encodes CASSWDGYNEQFF.

This chain connects TRBV7-5 to TRBJ1-6; the listed D gene, TRBD1, was not tested against the DNA. TRBV7-5 is shown as a pseudogene. CDR3 length: 12 residues. The CDR3: CVGARGYSPLHF. Here the CDR3 DNA reads TGTGTCGGAGCCAGGGGCTATTCACCCCTCCACTTT.

The chain carries TRBV6-2 or TRBV6-3 and TRBJ2-1; 7 bases map to TRBD1. V dropped 2 bases and J dropped 12; count of bases not matched to a gene: 7. CDR1 and CDR2 from the germline V gene are MNHEY and SVGEGT. This CDR3 spans 13 amino acids. This CDR3 is CASSYGTAVGQFF. The CDR3 DNA reads TGTGCCAGCAGTTACGGGACAGCCGTGGGGCAGTTCTTC.

This sequence joins TRBV19 and TRBJ2-4, with TRBD1 matching over 9 bases. CDR3 size: 13 residues. Germline-derived CDR1 and CDR2 are LNHDA and SQIVND (reference sequence). Trimming at V came to 6 bases and at J to 8 bases, leaving 5 bases not matched to a gene. The CDR3 region is CASRDRGGDIQYF. The CDR3 DNA sequence: TGTGCCAGTAGGGACAGGGGAGGGGACATTCAGTACTTC.

The chain uses TRBV4-1 and TRBJ1-2; a possible D gene is TRBD1 (5 bases). Deletions cut 4 bases from V and 3 bases from J, with 15 bases between. This CDR3 is built from 15 residues. Germline-derived CDR1 and CDR2 are MGHRA and YSYEKL. The CDR3 DNA reads as TGCGCCAGCAGCCCTCCTGGGGCCGGGTACTATGGCTACACCTTC. Protein sequence: CASSPPGAGYYGYTF.

This chain uses TRBV7-2 with TRBJ2-5; possibly TRBD1 for D (5 bases). CDR1 and CDR2 from the germline V gene are SGHTA and FQGNSA. CDR3 length: 14 amino acids. V dropped 1 base and J dropped 2 bases, with 8 bases sitting between them. The CDR3 bases are TGTGCCAGCAGCTTAGTTTCAGGGCAAGAGACCCAGTACTTC. Protein product: CASSLVSGQETQYF.